The present entry profiles one TCR beta chain with its context. Which antigen it targets is not known. Base qualities are not provided; no much larger clone lies one nucleotide away. This specimen comes from a study of T-cell memory formation after mild COVID-19 (dated by TCRdb to 2020 to 2022). Study-wide context: TCR sequence clusters from the two donors were largely donor specific. The cohort comprised two young, previously healthy adult volunteers, one female and one male. Longitudinal TCRalpha and TCRbeta repertoire sequencing tracked T-cell clones expanding and contracting after mild COVID-19 in a couple of donors.

Ficoll-Paque density gradient centrifugation was the method used to isolate PBMCs. Overall study results and their limits: SARS-CoV-2 specificity was not confirmed for the second-wave clones peaking on day 37. The study included only a couple of mild cases, and larger cohorts that include severe cases with pre-infection samples were judged to be necessary. Some responding clones were detected in pre-infection memory, suggesting pre-existing cross-reactive memory T cells joined the SARS-CoV-2 response. Contracting CD4+ clones were located mainly in the CM and EM memory subsets, whereas CD8+ clones were found to be enriched in EMRA. Balanced CD4/CD8 phenotypes were observed for clones contracting from day 15 to 85, whereas a bias towards CD4+ was observed for a second wave of clones expanding from day 15 to 37.

The run used an Illumina NovaSeq 6000. cDNA libraries for TCRalpha and TCRbeta were prepared by 5'RACE using constant-segment primers, with sample barcodes and unique molecular identifiers added. RNA was extracted from every sample with Trizol reagent. Libraries were amplified in two PCR steps, with a second sample barcode and Illumina TruSeq adapters added in the second step. The libraries were sequenced on an Illumina NovaSeq using 2 x 150 bp paired-end reads. For the original study's pipeline: The reads were demultiplexed and collapsed into UMI-guided consensus sequences using migec v1.2.7. Using mixcr v2.1.11, UMI consensuses were aligned to TRA and TRB V and J templates and then assembled into clonotypes. Clonotypes were classified as expanded or contracted when called significant by both edgeR and NoisET, with noise models trained on biological replicates. For edgeR calls, the cutoffs were a false discovery rate-adjusted p below 0.01 and a log2 fold-change threshold of 1. As an exploratory analysis of dynamics, max-normalized trajectories of the 1000 most abundant clonotypes were examined with PCA combined with hierarchical clustering. The CD4 or CD8 phenotype of responding clones was assigned using the separately sequenced CD4+ and CD8+ repertoires. TCRdb reanalyzed the raw reads on its own, using fastp at Q25 for trimming and MiXCR for clone calling, and kept in-frame beta chains. Rows are unified per CDR3 protein, each entry keeping the most common DNA and genes. TCRdb, not the original authors, processed these V and J calls. This sample lists more than 150,000 distinct CDR3 sequences; roughly 12% were detected once. The ten largest clones take up 3.5% to 4.5% of the sample.

CDR3 length: 15 amino acids, cysteine to phenylalanine. Just the 45-base CDR3 DNA is kept, in frame starting at base 1. CDR1 and CDR2, per the germline V gene, are SGHAT and FQNNGV. A distance of 15 bases separates the germline ends of V and J, which lose 0 bases and 9 bases respectively. Sequencing was performed on PBMCs or a T cell subset sorted from them (not recorded which). The origin of this receptor is a man aged 18 to 30 who had mild COVID-19 (a few samples of this study predate the infection). The sample titles of this study are shuffled in the database, so cell type and time point are left out; the donor was told from shared clones. The rearrangement joined TRBV11-2 to TRBJ2-1, with the D gene not clear enough to name. The DNA is TGTGCCAGCAGCTTAGATCGTCTCAGCGTGACTGAGCAGTTCTTC. Protein translation: CASSLDRLSVTEQFF. Full variable domain (CDR3 extended with the reference TRBV11-2 and TRBJ2-1 proteins): EAGVAQSPRYKIIEKRQSVAFWCNPISGHATLYWYQQILGQGPKLLIQFQNNGVVDDSQLPKDRFSAERLKGVDSTLKIQPAKLEDSAVYLCASSLDRLSVTEQFFGPGTRLTVL.